This TCR beta chain was profiled in a study of T-cell memory formation after mild COVID-19. Study-level information: TCR clusters were mostly donor specific. The study, taken as a whole, reports: Detection of some responders pre-infection suggested pre-existing cross-reactive memory T cells participated. CD4+ contracting clones lay mainly in CM and EM, CD8+ ones in EMRA.

This clonotype was counted at least ten times. As yet, its antigen is unknown. Germline V lookup: CDR1 MNHEY, CDR2 SVGAGI. The germline V and J ends were trimmed by 7 bases and 4 bases, with 16 bases remaining between them. This CDR3 has 15 amino acids. Sample barcodes and UMIs were carried by the TCR alpha and TCR beta cDNA libraries that 5'RACE generated with constant-segment primers. TCRdb analysed the 5' RACE reads with MiXCR anew, one entry per CDR3 protein. Of around 300,000 distinct CDR3 sequences in the sample, roughly 8.2% were seen once. Sequencing was carried out using PBMCs or a T cell subset sorted from them (not recorded which). This TCR was recovered from a man between 18 and 29 years old who had mild COVID-19 (a few samples of this study predate the infection). Cell type and time point are not known. V and J are TRBV6-5 and TRBJ2-2; TRBD2 might be the D (5 bases). This CDR3 is CASTFSVLVTGELFF. Written as DNA, the CDR3 is TGTGCCAGCACCTTTAGTGTACTAGTCACCGGGGAGCTGTTTTTT.